Each of the 23 T cell receptor beta chains below was sequenced from the same sample in a study of T cells in women clearing cervical HPV infection. Sequencing used immunoSEQ multiplex PCR; TCRdb keeps in-frame clones, though not all of them. Reported are about 48,000 clones; the ten largest clones contain 1.5% to 2%. The sample was blood buffy coat. Receptor source: a woman aged 18-70 years with a cervical HPV16 infection that either progressed to CIN3+ or cleared (not recorded which).

As concerns this clone: The read stops 3 residues short of the end of the CDR3; the missing end is completed from the germline J gene. The chain joins TRBV30 to TRBJ2-3; 12 bases align to TRBD1. Germline lookup yields CDR1 GTSNPN and CDR2 SVGIG (reference sequence). CDR3 length: 16 residues. V shed 4 bases and J 4 bases; nucleotides not matched to a gene: 9. The CDR3 loop reads CAWNGLGTGGADTQYF. The part of the CDR3 DNA that was read is TGTGCCTGGAATGGGTTGGGGACAGGGGGCGCAGATACG.

Notes on this clone: The read ends 3 residues shy of where the CDR3 ends; the end is completed using the germline J gene. J is TRBJ1-3 and V is TRBV5-1; D is unresolved. The CDR3 is 16 amino acids. The germline gives CDR1 SGHRS, CDR2 YFSETQ. V lost 1 base, J lost 0 bases, and 11 bases lay in between. The CDR3 bases that were read are TGCGCCAGCAGCTTGTCCCTCGCTAGCTCTGGAAACACC. Its translation is CASSLSLASSGNT. The entire CDR3 is CASSLSLASSGNTIYF.

A note on this clone: The read finishes 3 residues shy of the CDR3 end, and the germline J gene is used to complete it. The chain recombines TRBV5-1 with TRBJ2-3; 7 bases are shared with TRBD2. Losses at the gene ends were 4 bases for V and 0 bases for J; bases not matched to a gene: 11. This CDR3 region has 17 residues. In germline, CDR1 is SGHRS, CDR2 YFSETQ. The CDR3 sequence is CASSGRASGTSTDTQYF. The CDR3 bases that were read are TGCGCCAGCAGCGGGAGGGCGAGCGGTACTAGCACAGATACG. Filled out from reference TRBV5-1 and TRBJ2-3, the complete variable domain reads KAGVTQTPRYLIKTRGQQVTLSCSPISGHRSVSWYQQTPGQGLQFLFEYFSETQRNKGNFPGRFSGRQFSNSRSEMNVSTLELGDSALYLCASSGRASGTSTDTQYFGPGTRLTVL.

Details on this clone: The CDR3 goes on 3 residues after the read ends, and that part is filled in from the germline J gene. The gene calls are TRBV20-1 and TRBJ2-1; a weak D match, TRBD1 (5 bases). This CDR3 is 15 amino acids long. Germline V gene data show CDR1 as DFQATT and CDR2 as SNEGSKA (reference sequence). Deletions cut 1 base from V and 4 bases from J, with 14 bases between. The CDR3 loop reads CSARGTGGQYNEQFF. The part of the CDR3 DNA that was read is TGCAGTGCTAGAGGCACAGGTGGGCAGTACAATGAG.

Notes on this clone: The read gets to within 3 residues of the CDR3 end, and the germline J gene fills in the rest. Other DNA sequences in this specimen translate into the identical CDR3. This rearrangement joins TRBV29-1 to TRBJ2-1; 9 nucleotides align to TRBD2. The CDR3 length is 14 residues. V shed 4 bases and J 9 bases; nucleotides not matched to a gene: 10. The germline gives CDR1 SQVTM, CDR2 ANQGSEA. CDR3 DNA (partial): TGCAGCGTTGTAGTGGGCGGGAGGGCCATTGAG. It translates to CSVVVGGRAIE. The entire CDR3 reads CSVVVGGRAIEQFF.

Details on this clone: The read terminates 3 residues before the CDR3 end, so the remaining end is supplied by the germline J gene. The chain links TRBV20-1 to TRBJ1-1; 8 bases fit TRBD1. The CDR3 is 13 amino acids. Germline V gene data show CDR1 as DFQATT and CDR2 as SNEGSKA (reference sequence). The trim removed 8 bases at V and 5 bases at J, leaving 10 bases unmatched. Partial CDR3 DNA: TGCAGTCAGCTCCACAGGGGGAGGACTGAA. Translating gives CSQLHRGRTE. The CDR3, in full, reads CSQLHRGRTEAFF.

About this clone itself: The DNA ends 3 residues before the CDR3 does, and the rest of the CDR3 is filled in from the germline J gene. The V call is TRBV11-1, the J call TRBJ2-3; no clear D. CDR1 is SGHAT, CDR2 FQDESV, per germline (reference sequence). Deletions cut 2 bases from V and 5 bases from J, with 8 bases between. The CDR3 consists of 13 residues. This chain's CDR3 is CASSLMRRDTQYF. CDR3 bases read: TGTGCCAGCAGCTTAATGCGGAGAGATACG. The variable domain in full, with the rest retrieved from reference TRBV11-1 and TRBJ2-3, is EAEVAQSPRYKITEKSQAVAFWCDPISGHATLYWYRQILGQGPELLVQFQDESVVDDSQLPKDRFSAERLKGVDSTLKIQPAELGDSAMYLCASSLMRRDTQYFGPGTRLTVL.

On this clone itself: The observed sequence ends 3 residues before the CDR3 terminus, with the missing tail filled in from the germline J gene. The chain recombines TRBV7-2 with TRBJ2-3; 9 bases line up with TRBD2. The CDR3 totals 14 residues. CDR1 SGHTA and CDR2 FQGNSA come from the germline V gene. Trimming at V came to 4 bases and at J to 6 bases, leaving 5 bases not matched to a gene. CDR3 amino acids: CASSSAGTSDTQYF. CDR3 DNA (partial): TGTGCCAGCAGCTCCGCCGGGACTAGCGATACG.

A note on this clone: Germline is not matched at one junction end, which may reflect a read error. From the germline J gene comes the end of the CDR3, since the read stops 3 residues before it. V and J are TRBV4-2 and TRBJ1-2, with 7 positions matching TRBD1. CDR1 LGHNA and CDR2 YNFKEQ come from the germline V gene. CDR3 length equals 19 residues. The chain's CDR3 is CASSKEPGQRSKSNYGYTF. CDR3 DNA (partial): TGTGCCAGCAGCAAAGAACCGGGACAGCGTTCTAAATCTAACTATGGC.

As regards this clone: The CDR3 end is not reached by the read, which stops 3 residues before it; the germline J gene fills it in. The V and J genes are TRBV12-3 or TRBV12-4 and TRBJ1-1; TRBD1 is a possible D gene (5 bases). The CDR3 covers 17 residues. V was pared by 0 bases and J by 3 bases, with 17 bases between. Incomplete CDR3 DNA: TGTGCCAGCAGTTTAGCGCGGCAGGGTGGATGGGACACTGAA. Translating it yields CASSLARQGGWDTE. The CDR3 in its entirety is CASSLARQGGWDTEAFF.

In regard to this clone: Read data end 3 residues before the CDR3 end; the end is taken from the germline J gene. This rearrangement joins TRBV7-6 to TRBJ1-3; possibly TRBD1 for D (6 bases). CDR1 and CDR2 (germline): SGHVS, FNYEAQ. This CDR3 comprises 15 residues. V was cut by 3 bases and J by 0 bases, with 9 bases left in between. The CDR3 here is CASSLDSYSGNTIYF. The sequenced CDR3 bases are TGTGCCAGCAGCTTGGACAGTTACTCTGGAAACACC.

Concerning this clone: Coverage ceases 3 residues before the CDR3 finishes, and the germline J gene fills in the end. The V call is TRBV7-2, the J call TRBJ2-7; 8 nucleotides agree with TRBD2. After removal of 5 bases from V and 6 bases from J, the junction contained 9 bases not matched to a gene. The CDR3 runs 14 residues. Germline values: CDR1 SGHTA, CDR2 FQGNSA. Incomplete CDR3 DNA: TGTGCCAGCAGCGCCGTAGCGGGGCCTGGCGAG. Amino acid sequence: CASSAVAGPGE. The CDR3 as a whole reads CASSAVAGPGEQYF.

For this clone: The junction shows a germline mismatch at one end, possibly a read error. The CDR3 end lies 3 residues beyond the end of the read and is filled in from the germline J gene. The chain links TRBV4-2 to TRBJ2-3, with D possibly TRBD2 on 6 matching bases. CDR3 length equals 14 residues. Germline V gives CDR1 LGHNA, CDR2 YNFKEQ. The CDR3 DNA, read in part, is TGCGCCAGCAGCCAAGACTGGGGGGTAGATACG. Translated: CASSQDWGVDT. The entire CDR3 is CASSQDWGVDTQYF.

On this clone itself: The read gets to within 3 residues of the CDR3 end, and the germline J gene fills in the rest. The chain joins TRBV23-1 to TRBJ1-1, with TRBD1 as a possible D gene (6 bases). TRBV23-1 falls under the ORF class, with uncertain function. This CDR3 spans 16 amino acids. The ends were cut back, 1 base at V and 5 bases at J, with 17 bases in the middle. CDR3 amino acids: CASSQLPPDRGTEAFF. The part of the CDR3 DNA that was read is TGCGCCAGCAGTCAATTACCTCCGGACAGAGGGACTGAA.

As regards this clone: The read comes to an end 3 residues before the CDR3 does, leaving the germline J gene to fill in the end. This chain links TRBV20-1 with TRBJ1-5; no clear D. The CDR3 contains 12 residues. Trimming took 1 base from V and 6 from J, leaving 7 bases between them. Germline-derived CDR1 and CDR2 are DFQATT and SNEGSKA (reference sequence). The CDR3 sequence is CSARAFSQPQHF. The part of the CDR3 DNA that was read is TGCAGTGCTAGAGCCTTCTCTCAGCCC.

Remarks on this clone: The sequenced fragment ends 3 residues before the CDR3 boundary, so the rest is inferred from the germline J gene. The rearrangement uses TRBV19 and TRBJ2-7; 7 bases agree with TRBD1. Germline V gene sequence: CDR1 LNHDA, CDR2 SQIVND (reference sequence). This CDR3 is 14 amino acids long. V gave up 11 bases and J gave up 4 bases; unmatched junction bases: 14. The sequenced CDR3 bases are TGTGCCGGCCAGATTACAGGGGTTGATTACGAG. It encodes CAGQITGVDYE. The whole CDR3 protein is CAGQITGVDYEQYF.

As regards this clone: The DNA ends 3 residues before the CDR3 does, and the rest of the CDR3 is filled in from the germline J gene. The gene calls are TRBV10-3 and TRBJ1-1; no clear D gene. The V and J ends lost 6 bases and 1 base respectively, with 6 bases between them. Looked up from germline, CDR1 is ENHRY and CDR2 is SYGVKD. This CDR3 is 12 amino acids long. CDR3: CAIRGTNTEAFF. The covered CDR3 bases are TGTGCCATCAGGGGCACGAACACTGAA.

Regarding this clone: The read ends 3 residues shy of where the CDR3 ends; the end is completed using the germline J gene. The chain has TRBV7-2 and TRBJ2-1, with D unclear. Germline values: CDR1 SGHTA, CDR2 FQGNSA. V was shortened by 1 base and J by 6 bases, with 13 bases between the two germline ends. This CDR3 has 15 amino acids. CDR3 DNA (partial): TGTGCCAGCAGCTTAGGTCCGCACTCCGGCAATGAG. Encoded protein: CASSLGPHSGNE. The whole CDR3 is CASSLGPHSGNEQFF.

As concerns this clone: The CDR3 end falls 3 residues outside the read, so it is completed with the germline J gene. The rearrangement links TRBV2 to TRBJ1-1; maybe TRBD1 (6 bases). CDR3 size: 13 residues. Deletions cut 8 bases from V and 1 base from J, with 11 bases between. The V gene's germline CDR1 is SNHLY and CDR2 FYNNEI. CDR3 in amino acids: CASGKGGNTEAFF. The covered CDR3 bases are TGTGCCAGCGGCAAAGGGGGGAACACTGAA. Full variable domain (rest looked up from reference TRBV2 and TRBJ1-1): EPEVTQTPSHQVTQMGQEVILRCVPISNHLYFYWYRQILGQKVEFLVSFYNNEISEKSEIFDDQFSVERPDGSNFTLKIRSTKLEDSAMYFCASGKGGNTEAFFGQGTRLTVV.

Of note for this clone: The CDR3 is cut off 3 residues early in the read; its end comes from the germline J gene. The chain joins TRBV6-2 or TRBV6-3 to TRBJ2-1, with TRBD2 identical over 9 bases. Unmatched junction bases numbered 4, after V lost 5 bases and J lost 2 bases. CDR1 is MNHEY and CDR2 is SVGEGT in the germline V gene. This CDR3 comprises 15 residues. The CDR3 DNA, read in part, is TGTGCCAGCAGTCTAGCGGGGCTTCCCTACAATGAG. Its translation is CASSLAGLPYNE. The complete CDR3 protein is CASSLAGLPYNEQFF.

As for this clone: With the read ending 3 residues before the CDR3 end, the germline J gene is used to fill in that end. V gene TRBV30 combines with J gene TRBJ2-5, with 12 bases identical to TRBD2. The germline V gene encodes CDR1 GTSNPN and CDR2 SVGIG (reference sequence). The CDR3 covers 17 residues. The V segment lost 0 bases and the J segment 5 bases; nucleotides outside the gene matches: 10. CDR3 bases read: TGTGCCTGGAGTGTACGGTCTAGCGGGAGGGCTCGGGAGACC. It codes for CAWSVRSSGRARET. The CDR3, in full, reads CAWSVRSSGRARETQYF.

Points on this clone: The CDR3 is cut off 3 residues early in the read; its end comes from the germline J gene. The chain combines TRBV20-1 with TRBJ1-2; the D gene is possibly TRBD1 (6 bases). Trimming pared 0 bases from V and 7 bases from J, leaving 15 bases between. Germline lookup yields CDR1 DFQATT and CDR2 SNEGSKA (reference sequence). There are 14 residues in the CDR3. CDR3 amino acids: CSAREARGSGGYTF. The DNA read from the CDR3 is TGCAGTGCTAGAGAGGCCAGGGGAAGCGGTGGC.

In regard to this clone: Sequencing ends 3 residues short of the CDR3 end; the germline J gene provides the rest. The V gene is TRBV10-3, the J gene TRBJ2-1; D is possibly TRBD2 (6 bases). V was pared by 6 bases and J by 5 bases, with 17 bases between. Per germline, CDR1 ENHRY and CDR2 SYGVKD. The CDR3 has 15 amino acids. This CDR3 reads CAISATSFGNNEQFF. CDR3 bases read: TGTGCCATCAGCGCGACTAGTTTCGGAAACAATGAG.